This TCR beta chain was sequenced for a study of T cells in Graves' hyperthyroidism and ophthalmopathy. As for the study in general: Peripheral blood draws took place at initial diagnosis, ahead of any treatment.

The CDR3 is 13 residues long. Looked up from germline, CDR1 is SSHAT and CDR2 is FNYEAQ (reference sequence). This clonotype appeared a few times. Mismatch with germline at one junction end may stem from a read error. The investigators amplified TCR beta CDR3 regions from RNA transcripts. HTBI primers were employed in a first-round RT-PCR of the TCR CDR3. TCRdb re-called the multiplex PCR reads with MiXCR, one entry per CDR3 protein. The table records around 440,000 distinct CDR3 sequences, about a sixth of them present only once. Uncontrolled infection, other autoimmune disease, pregnancy or lactation excluded patients.

This TCR derives from a woman between 18 and 29 years old with Graves' hyperthyroidism. V and J are TRBV7-7 and TRBJ2-1; no clear D. The sample comprised blood. In DNA form, the CDR3 reads TGTGCTAGCAGCTTAGCATGGAATAGTGAGCAGTTCTTC. Its translation: CASSLAWNSEQFF.